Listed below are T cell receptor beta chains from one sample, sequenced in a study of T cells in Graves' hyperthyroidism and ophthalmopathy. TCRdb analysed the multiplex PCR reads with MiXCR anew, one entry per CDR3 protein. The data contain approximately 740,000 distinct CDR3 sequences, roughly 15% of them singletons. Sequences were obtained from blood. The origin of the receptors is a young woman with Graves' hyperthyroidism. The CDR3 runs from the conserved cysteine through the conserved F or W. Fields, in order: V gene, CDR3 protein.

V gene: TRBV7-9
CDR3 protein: CASSSPGTKNIQYF

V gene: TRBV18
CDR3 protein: CASSPTGSEGAEQYF

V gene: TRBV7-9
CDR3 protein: CASSLSFWETQYF

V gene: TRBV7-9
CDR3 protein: CASSWGLASYNEQFF

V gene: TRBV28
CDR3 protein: CASSLLGQYEQYF

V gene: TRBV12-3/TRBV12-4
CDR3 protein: CAGSFSGVNTEAFF

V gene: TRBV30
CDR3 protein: CAWSVGGEGTKNIQYF

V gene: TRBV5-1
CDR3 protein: CASSLEQGLMGGYTF

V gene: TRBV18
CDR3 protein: CASSPTRQGPGNTIYF

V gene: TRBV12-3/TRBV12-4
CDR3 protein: CASGPRSGGSNQPQHF

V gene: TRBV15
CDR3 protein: CATSLGAGGNEQFF

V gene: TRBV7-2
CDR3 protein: CASSLAGTVNYEQYF

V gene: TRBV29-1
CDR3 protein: CSVDLSMWKSYNEQFF

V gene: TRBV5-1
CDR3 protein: CASSLYASGLYNEQFF

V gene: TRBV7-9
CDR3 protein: CACTGPSGGFADTQYF

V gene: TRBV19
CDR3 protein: CASSIGAPGQGLPIGEQYF

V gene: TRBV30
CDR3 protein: CAWSVNYEQYF

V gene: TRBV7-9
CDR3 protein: CASSFLVYTGELFF

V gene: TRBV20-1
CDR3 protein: CSANGLAGYEQYF

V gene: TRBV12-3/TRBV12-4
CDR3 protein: CASSLSAGWDGNQPQHF

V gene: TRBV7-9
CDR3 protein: CASSLRTANEKLFF

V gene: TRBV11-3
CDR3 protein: CASSLFPGGGTYGYTF

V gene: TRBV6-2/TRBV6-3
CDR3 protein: CASSYSRPSGSYEQYF

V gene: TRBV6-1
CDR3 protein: CASSAGSGQYF

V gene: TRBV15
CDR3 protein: CATSRDSLLGGLEETQYF

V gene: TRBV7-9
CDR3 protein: CASSLAAGGLRETQYF

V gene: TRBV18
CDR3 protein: CASSPPGTSEQYF